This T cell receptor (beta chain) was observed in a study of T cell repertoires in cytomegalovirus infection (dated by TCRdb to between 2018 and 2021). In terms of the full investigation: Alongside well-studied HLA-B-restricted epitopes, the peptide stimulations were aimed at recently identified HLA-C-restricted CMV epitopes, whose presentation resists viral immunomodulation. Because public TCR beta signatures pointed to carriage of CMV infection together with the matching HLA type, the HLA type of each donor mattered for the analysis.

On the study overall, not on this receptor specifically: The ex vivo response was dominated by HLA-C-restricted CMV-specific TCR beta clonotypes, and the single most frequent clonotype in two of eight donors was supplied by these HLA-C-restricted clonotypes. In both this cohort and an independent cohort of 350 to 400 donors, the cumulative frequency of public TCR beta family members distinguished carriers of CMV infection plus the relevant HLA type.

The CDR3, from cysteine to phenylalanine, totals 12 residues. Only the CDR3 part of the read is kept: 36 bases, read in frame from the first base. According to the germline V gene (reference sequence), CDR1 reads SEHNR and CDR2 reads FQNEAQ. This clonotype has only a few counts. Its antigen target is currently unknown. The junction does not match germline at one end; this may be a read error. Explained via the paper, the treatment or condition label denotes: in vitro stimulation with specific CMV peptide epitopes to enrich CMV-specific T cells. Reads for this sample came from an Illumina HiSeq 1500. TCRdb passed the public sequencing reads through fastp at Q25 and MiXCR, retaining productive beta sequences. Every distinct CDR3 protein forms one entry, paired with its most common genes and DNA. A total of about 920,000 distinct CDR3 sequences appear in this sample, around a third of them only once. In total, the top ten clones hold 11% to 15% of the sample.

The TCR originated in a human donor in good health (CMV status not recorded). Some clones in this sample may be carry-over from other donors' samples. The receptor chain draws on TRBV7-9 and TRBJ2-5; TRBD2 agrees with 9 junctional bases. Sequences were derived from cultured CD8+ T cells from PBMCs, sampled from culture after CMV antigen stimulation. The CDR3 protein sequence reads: CASAVAGETANF. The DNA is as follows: TGTGCCAGCGCGGTAGCGGGGGAAACGGCGAACTTC.